Detailed here is one T cell receptor (beta chain). The antigen is unknown. At sampling all donors were nominally healthy, likely with unrecorded immune exposures. This sample was taken from a study of cytomegalovirus exposure and HLA in healthy donors. Study overall: Prior work identified around 110 million unique TCR beta sequences in 150 million to 200 million T cells. Overall study results and limits: There were some V segments, including TRBV6-2 and TRBV6-3, excluded as indistinguishable.

Trimming shortened V by 5 bases and J by 1 base, and 16 bases separated the two germline ends. Germline V CDR1 and CDR2: SGHAT, FQNNGV. The CDR3 covers 16 residues. PCR amplification relied on 60 Vbeta primers (plus 13 Jbeta primers). Profiling relied on immunoSEQ multiplex PCR, and the TCRdb table lists in-frame clones only, not all of them. In total, the table holds tens of thousands of clones. Sequencing used PBMCs. The rearrangement joins TRBV11-2 to TRBJ2-3; D gene uncertain. This receptor was obtained from a woman aged 40 to 50 in good health and CMV-seropositive. This CDR3 is CASSRVVPRRTDTQYF. The CDR3 region has the DNA TGTGCCAGCAGCCGGGTAGTACCGCGGCGCACAGATACGCAGTATTTT.